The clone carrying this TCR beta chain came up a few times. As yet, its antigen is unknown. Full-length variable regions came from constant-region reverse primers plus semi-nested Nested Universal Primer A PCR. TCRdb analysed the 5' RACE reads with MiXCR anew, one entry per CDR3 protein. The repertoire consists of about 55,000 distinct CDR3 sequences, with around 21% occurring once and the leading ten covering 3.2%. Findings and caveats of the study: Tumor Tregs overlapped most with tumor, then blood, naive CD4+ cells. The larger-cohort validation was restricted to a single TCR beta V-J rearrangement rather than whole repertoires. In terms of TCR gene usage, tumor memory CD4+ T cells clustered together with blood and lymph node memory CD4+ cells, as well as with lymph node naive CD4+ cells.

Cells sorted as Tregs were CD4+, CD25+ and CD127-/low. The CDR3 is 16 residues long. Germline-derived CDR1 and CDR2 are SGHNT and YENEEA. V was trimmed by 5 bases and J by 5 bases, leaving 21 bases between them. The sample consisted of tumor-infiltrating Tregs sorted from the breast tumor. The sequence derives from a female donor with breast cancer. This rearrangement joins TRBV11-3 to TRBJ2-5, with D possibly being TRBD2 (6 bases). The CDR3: CASSPGAREDSETQYF. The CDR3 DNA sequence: TGTGCCAGCAGCCCCGGGGCGAGGGAGGATTCGGAGACCCAGTACTTC.